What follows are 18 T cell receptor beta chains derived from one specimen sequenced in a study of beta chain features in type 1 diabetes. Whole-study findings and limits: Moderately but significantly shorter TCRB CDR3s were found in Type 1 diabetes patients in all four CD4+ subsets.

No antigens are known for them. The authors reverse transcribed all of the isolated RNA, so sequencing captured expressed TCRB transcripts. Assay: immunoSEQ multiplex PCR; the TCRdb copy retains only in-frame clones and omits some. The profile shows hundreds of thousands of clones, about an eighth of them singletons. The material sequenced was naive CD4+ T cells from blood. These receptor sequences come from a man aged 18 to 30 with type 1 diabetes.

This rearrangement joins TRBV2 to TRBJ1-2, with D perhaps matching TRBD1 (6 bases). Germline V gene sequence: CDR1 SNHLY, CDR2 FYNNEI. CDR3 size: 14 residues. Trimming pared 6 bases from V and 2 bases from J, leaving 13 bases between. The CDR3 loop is CASRGDTSNYGYTF. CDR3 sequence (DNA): TGTGCCAGCAGAGGGGACACTTCAAACTATGGCTACACCTTC. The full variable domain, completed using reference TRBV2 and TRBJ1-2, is EPEVTQTPSHQVTQMGQEVILRCVPISNHLYFYWYRQILGQKVEFLVSFYNNEISEKSEIFDDQFSVERPDGSNFTLKIRSTKLEDSAMYFCASRGDTSNYGYTFGSGTRLTVV.

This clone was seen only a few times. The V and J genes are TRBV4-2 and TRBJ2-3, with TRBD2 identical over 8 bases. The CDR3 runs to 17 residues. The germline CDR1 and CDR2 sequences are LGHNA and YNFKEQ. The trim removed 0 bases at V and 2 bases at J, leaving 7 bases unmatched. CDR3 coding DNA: TGTGCCAGCAGCCAAGAAAATTTGCGGGGGGACACAGATACGCAGTATTTT. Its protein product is CASSQENLRGDTDTQYF.

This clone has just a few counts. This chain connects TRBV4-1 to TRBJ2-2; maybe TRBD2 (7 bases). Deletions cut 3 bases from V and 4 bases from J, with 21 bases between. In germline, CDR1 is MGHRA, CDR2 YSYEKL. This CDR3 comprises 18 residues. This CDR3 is CASSQLSGTQLPTGELFF. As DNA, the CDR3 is TGCGCCAGCAGCCAGCTAAGCGGGACACAGCTACCCACCGGGGAGCTGTTTTTT.

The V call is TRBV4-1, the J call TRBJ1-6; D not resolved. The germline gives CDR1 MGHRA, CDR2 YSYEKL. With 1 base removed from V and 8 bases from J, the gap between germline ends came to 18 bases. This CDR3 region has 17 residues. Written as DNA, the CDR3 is TGCGCCAGCAGCCAAGTTGGAGCCCCGCGCCTGGATTCACCCCTCCACTTT. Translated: CASSQVGAPRLDSPLHF.

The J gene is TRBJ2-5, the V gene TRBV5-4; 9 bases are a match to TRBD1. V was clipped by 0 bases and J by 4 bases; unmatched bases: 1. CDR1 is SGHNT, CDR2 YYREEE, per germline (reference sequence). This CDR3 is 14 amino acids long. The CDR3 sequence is CASSLGTGAETQYF. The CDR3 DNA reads TGTGCCAGCAGCTTGGGGACAGGGGCAGAGACCCAGTACTTC.

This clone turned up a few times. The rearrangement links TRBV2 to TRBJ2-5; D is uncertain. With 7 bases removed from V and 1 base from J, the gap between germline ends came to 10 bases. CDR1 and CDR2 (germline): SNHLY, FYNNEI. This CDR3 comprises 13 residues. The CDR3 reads CASTPRAQETQYF. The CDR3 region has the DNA TGTGCCAGCACCCCAAGGGCCCAAGAGACCCAGTACTTC.

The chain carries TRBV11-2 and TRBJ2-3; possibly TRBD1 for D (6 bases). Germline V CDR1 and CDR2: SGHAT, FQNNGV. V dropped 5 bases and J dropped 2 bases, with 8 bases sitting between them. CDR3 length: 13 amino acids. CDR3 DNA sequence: TGTGCCAGCAGCAGACAGGTCACAGATACGCAGTATTTT. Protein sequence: CASSRQVTDTQYF.

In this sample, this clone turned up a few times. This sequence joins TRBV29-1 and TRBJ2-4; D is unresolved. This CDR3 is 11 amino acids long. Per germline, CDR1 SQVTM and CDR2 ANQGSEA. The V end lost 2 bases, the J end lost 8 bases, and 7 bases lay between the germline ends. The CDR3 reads CSVEIQDIQYF. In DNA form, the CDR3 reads TGCAGCGTTGAAATCCAGGACATTCAGTACTTC.

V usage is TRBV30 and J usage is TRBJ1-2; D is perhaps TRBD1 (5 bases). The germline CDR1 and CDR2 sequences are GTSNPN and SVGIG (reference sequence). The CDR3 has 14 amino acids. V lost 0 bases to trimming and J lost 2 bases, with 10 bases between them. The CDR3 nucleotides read TGTGCCTGGAGTGTGGGGGTGGGAAACTATGGCTACACCTTC. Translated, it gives CAWSVGVGNYGYTF.

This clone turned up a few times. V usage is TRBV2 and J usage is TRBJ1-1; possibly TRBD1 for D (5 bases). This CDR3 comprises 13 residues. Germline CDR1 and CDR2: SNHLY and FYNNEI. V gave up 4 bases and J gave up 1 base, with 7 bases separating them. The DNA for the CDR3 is TGTGCCAGCAGTGGACAGACGAACACTGAAGCTTTCTTT. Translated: CASSGQTNTEAFF.

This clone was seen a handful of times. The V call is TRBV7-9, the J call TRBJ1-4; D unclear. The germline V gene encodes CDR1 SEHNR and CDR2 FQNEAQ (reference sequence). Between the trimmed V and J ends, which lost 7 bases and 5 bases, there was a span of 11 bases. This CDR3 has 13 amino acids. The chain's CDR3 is CASTRAANEKLFF. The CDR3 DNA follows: TGTGCCAGCACCCGGGCAGCAAATGAAAAACTGTTTTTT.

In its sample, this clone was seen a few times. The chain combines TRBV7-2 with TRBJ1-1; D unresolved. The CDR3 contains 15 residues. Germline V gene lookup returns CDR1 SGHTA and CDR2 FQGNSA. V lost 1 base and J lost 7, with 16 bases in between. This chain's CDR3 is CASSLVGGIAHEAFF. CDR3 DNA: TGTGCCAGCAGCTTAGTCGGAGGGATAGCCCATGAAGCTTTCTTT.

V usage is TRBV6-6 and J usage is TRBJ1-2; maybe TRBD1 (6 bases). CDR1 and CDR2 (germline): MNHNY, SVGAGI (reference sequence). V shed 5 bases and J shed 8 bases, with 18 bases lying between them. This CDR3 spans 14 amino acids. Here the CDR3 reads CASSIVQGTRGYTF. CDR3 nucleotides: TGTGCCAGCAGTATAGTACAGGGAACGAGGGGCTACACCTTC.

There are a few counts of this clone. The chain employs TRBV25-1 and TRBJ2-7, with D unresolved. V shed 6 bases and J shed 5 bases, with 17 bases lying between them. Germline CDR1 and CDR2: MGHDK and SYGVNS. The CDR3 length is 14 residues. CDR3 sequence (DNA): TGTGCCAGCAGCGATGGCCGACTGGCGAACGAGCAGTACTTC. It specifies CASSDGRLANEQYF.

CDR3 coding DNA: TGTGCCAGCAGAAAACTGGCACCAAACACTGAAGCTTTCTTT. It codes for CASRKLAPNTEAFF. The chain couples TRBV2 to TRBJ1-1; no firm D call. The CDR3 runs 14 residues. CDR1 SNHLY and CDR2 FYNNEI come from the germline V gene. The V and J ends lost 6 bases and 2 bases respectively, with 13 bases between them.

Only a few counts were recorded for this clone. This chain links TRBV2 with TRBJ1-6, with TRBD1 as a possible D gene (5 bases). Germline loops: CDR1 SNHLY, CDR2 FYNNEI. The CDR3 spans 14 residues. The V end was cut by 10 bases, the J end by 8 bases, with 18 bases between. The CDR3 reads CAIPGGTGDSPLHF. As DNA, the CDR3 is TGTGCCATCCCCGGGGGGACGGGCGATTCACCCCTCCACTTT.

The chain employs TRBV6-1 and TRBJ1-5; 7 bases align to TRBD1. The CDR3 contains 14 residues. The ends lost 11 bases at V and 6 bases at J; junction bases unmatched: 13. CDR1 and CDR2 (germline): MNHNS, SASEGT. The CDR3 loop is CACSTGAISQPQHF. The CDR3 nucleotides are TGTGCCTGCTCTACAGGGGCAATTAGTCAGCCCCAGCATTTT.

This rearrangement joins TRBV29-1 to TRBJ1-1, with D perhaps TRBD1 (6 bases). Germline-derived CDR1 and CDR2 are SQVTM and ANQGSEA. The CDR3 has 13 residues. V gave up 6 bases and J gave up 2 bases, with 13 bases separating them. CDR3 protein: CSVLLQGNTEAFF. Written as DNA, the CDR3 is TGCAGCGTCCTACTACAGGGAAACACTGAAGCTTTCTTT.